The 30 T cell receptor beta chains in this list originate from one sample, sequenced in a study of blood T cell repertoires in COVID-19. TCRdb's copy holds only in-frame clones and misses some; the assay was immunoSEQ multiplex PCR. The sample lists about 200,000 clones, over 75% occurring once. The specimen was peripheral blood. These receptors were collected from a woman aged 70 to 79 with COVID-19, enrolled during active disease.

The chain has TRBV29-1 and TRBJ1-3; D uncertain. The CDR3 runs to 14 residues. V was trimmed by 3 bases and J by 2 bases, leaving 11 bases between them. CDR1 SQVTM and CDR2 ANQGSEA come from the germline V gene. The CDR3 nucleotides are TGCAGCGTTGAGAGCCAGCGAACTGGAAACACCATATATTTT. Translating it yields CSVESQRTGNTIYF.

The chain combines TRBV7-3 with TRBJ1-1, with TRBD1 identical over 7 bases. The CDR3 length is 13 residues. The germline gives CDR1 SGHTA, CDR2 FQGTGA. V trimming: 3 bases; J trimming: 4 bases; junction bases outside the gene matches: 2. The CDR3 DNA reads TGTGCCAGCAGCTTCGACAGGGCCACTGAAGCTTTCTTT. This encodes CASSFDRATEAFF.

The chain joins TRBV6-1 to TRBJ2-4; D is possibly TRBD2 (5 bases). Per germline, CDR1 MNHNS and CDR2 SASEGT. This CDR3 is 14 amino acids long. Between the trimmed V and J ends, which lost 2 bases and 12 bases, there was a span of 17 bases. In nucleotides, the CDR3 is TGTGCCAGCAGTGAATCTATCGGAGGTCGTAGTCAGTACTTC. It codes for CASSESIGGRSQYF.

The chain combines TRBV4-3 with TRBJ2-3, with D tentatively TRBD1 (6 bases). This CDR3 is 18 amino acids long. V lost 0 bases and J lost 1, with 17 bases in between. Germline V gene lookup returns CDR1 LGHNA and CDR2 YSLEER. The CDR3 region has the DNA TGCGCCAGCAGCCAAGATCTGCAGGGGCACTGGGGCACAGATACGCAGTATTTT. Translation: CASSQDLQGHWGTDTQYF.

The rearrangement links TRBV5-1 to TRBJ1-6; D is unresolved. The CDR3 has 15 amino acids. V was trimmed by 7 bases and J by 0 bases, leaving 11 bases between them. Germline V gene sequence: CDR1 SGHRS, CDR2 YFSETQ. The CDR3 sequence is CASQPGSSYNSPLHF. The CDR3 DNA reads TGCGCCAGCCAACCGGGGAGCTCCTATAATTCACCCCTCCACTTT.

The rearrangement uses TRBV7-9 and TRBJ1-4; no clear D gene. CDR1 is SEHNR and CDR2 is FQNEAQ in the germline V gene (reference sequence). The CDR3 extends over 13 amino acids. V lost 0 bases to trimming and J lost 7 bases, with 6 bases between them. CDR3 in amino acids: CASSLAHVEKLFF. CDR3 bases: TGTGCCAGCAGCTTAGCACACGTTGAAAAACTGTTTTTT. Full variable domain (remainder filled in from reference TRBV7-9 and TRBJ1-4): DTGVSQNPRHKITKRGQNVTFRCDPISEHNRLYWYRQTLGQGPEFLTYFQNEAQLEKSRLLSDRFSAERPKGSFSTLEIQRTEQGDSAMYLCASSLAHVEKLFFGSGTQLSVL.

CDR3 sequence reads: CASTLGGGGTEAFF. The CDR3 DNA reads TGTGCCAGCACCCTGGGGGGGGGCGGTACTGAAGCTTTCTTT. This chain links TRBV3-1 (or the pseudogene TRBV3-2) with TRBJ1-1; D perhaps matches TRBD1 (6 bases). The CDR3 runs 14 residues. Trimming stripped 7 bases from V and 5 bases from J, with 17 bases between. Per germline, CDR1 LGHDT and CDR2 YNNKEL (reference sequence).

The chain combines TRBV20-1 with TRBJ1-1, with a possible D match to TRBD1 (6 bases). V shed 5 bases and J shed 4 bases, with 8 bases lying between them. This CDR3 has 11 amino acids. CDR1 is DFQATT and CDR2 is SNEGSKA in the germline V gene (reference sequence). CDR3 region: CSAGQPTEAFF. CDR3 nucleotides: TGCAGTGCTGGACAGCCCACTGAAGCTTTCTTT.

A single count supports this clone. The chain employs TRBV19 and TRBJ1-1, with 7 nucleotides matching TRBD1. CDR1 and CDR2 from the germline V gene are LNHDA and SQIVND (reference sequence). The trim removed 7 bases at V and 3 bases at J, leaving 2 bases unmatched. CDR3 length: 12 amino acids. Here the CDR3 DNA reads TGTGCCAGTATACAGGGGTACACTGAAGCTTTCTTT. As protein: CASIQGYTEAFF.

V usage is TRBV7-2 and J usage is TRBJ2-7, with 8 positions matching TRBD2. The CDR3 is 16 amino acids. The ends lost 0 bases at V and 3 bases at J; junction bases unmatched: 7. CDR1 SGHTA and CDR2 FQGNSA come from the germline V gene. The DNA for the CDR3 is TGTGCCAGCAGCTTAGCGGGTAGCGGGAACTACTACGAGCAGTACTTC. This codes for CASSLAGSGNYYEQYF.

CDR3 DNA: TGTGCCAGCAGCTCGCGACTAGCGGGAGGGTCGGAGACCCAGTACTTC. As protein: CASSSRLAGGSETQYF. The rearrangement uses TRBV5-4 and TRBJ2-5; TRBD2 agrees at 14 bases. CDR3 length: 16 residues. Germline CDR1 and CDR2: SGHNT and YYREEE (reference sequence). Trimming removed 3 bases from V and 5 bases from J; junction bases left unmatched: 6.

CDR3 loop: CASSPPTSGKENEQFF. In nucleotides, the CDR3 is TGCGCCAGCAGCCCACCCACTAGCGGGAAAGAAAATGAGCAGTTCTTC. The chain recombines TRBV5-1 with TRBJ2-1; 10 nucleotides line up with TRBD2. From germline, CDR1 is SGHRS and CDR2 YFSETQ. The CDR3 has 16 amino acids. The ends lost 4 bases at V and 7 bases at J; junction bases unmatched: 11.

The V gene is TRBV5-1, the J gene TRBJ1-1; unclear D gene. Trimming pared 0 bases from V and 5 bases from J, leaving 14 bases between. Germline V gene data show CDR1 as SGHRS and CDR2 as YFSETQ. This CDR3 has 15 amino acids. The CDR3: CASSLAGTGRTEAFF. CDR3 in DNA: TGCGCCAGCAGCTTGGCCGGAACGGGGAGAACTGAAGCTTTCTTT.

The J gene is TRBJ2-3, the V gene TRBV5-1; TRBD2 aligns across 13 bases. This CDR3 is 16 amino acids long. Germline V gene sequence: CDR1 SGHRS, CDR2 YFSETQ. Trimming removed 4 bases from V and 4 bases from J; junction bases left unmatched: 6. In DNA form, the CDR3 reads TGCGCCAGCAGCAAAGGACTAGCGGGGGAAGCAGATACGCAGTATTTT. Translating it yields CASSKGLAGEADTQYF.

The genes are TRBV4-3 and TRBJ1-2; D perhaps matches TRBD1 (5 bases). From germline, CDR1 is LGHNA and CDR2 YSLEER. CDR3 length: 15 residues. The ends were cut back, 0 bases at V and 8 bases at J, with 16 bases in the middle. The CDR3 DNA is TGCGCCAGCAGCCAAGACTTGGTCAGGGCAGGGGGCTACACCTTC. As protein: CASSQDLVRAGGYTF.

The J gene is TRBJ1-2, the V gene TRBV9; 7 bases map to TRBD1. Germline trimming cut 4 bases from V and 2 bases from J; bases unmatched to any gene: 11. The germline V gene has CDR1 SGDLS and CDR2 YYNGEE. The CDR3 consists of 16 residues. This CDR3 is CASSFDRVEQNYGYTF. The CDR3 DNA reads TGTGCCAGCAGCTTCGACAGGGTAGAGCAGAACTATGGCTACACCTTC.

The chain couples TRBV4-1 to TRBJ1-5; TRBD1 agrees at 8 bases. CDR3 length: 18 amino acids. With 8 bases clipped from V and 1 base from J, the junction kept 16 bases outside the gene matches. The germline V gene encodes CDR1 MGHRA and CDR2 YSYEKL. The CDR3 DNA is TGCGCCAGCGGCACCTATATGACAGGGGAGGACAGCAATCAGCCCCAGCATTTT. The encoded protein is CASGTYMTGEDSNQPQHF.

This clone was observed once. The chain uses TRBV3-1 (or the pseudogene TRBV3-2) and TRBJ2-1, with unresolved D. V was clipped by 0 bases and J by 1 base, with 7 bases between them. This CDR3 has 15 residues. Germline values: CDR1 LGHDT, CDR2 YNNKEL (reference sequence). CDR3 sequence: CASSQDLVSYNEQFF. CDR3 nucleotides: TGTGCCAGCAGCCAAGACCTAGTATCCTACAATGAGCAGTTCTTC.

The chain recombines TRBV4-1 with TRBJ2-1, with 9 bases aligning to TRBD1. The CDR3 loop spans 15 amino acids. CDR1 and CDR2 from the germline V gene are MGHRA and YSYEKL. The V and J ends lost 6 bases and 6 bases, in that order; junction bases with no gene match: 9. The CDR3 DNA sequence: TGCGCCAGCAGACCCCTCGGGACAGGGTCCAATGAGCAGTTCTTC. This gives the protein CASRPLGTGSNEQFF.

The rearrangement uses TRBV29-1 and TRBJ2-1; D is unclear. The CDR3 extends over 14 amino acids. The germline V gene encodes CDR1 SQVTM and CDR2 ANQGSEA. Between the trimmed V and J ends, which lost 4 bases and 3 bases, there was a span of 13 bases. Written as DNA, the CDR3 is TGCAGCGTTGGGAACATTCGGGTCTACAATGAGCAGTTCTTC. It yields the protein CSVGNIRVYNEQFF.

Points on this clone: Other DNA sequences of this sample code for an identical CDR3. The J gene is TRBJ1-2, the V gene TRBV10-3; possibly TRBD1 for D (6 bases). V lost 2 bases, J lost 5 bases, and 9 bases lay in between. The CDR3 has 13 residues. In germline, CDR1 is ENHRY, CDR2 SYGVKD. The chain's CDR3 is CAISEGGDYGYTF. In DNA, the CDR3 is TGTGCCATCAGTGAGGGGGGCGATTATGGCTACACCTTC.

The CDR3 sequence is CASSLPGTGFDTQYF. CDR3 DNA: TGTGCCAGCAGCTTACCCGGGACAGGGTTTGACACGCAGTATTTT. This chain uses TRBV7-2 with TRBJ2-3; 9 nucleotides agree with TRBD1. J lost 9 bases, V lost 2 bases, and 9 bases had no gene match. Germline CDR1 and CDR2: SGHTA and FQGNSA. The CDR3 consists of 15 residues.

CDR3 loop: CASSSLPEGNTGELFF. CDR3 nucleotide sequence: TGTGCCAGCAGTTCCCTTCCGGAGGGAAACACCGGGGAGCTGTTTTTT. This chain uses TRBV11-2 with TRBJ2-2; a possible D gene is TRBD2 (6 bases). The CDR3 spans 16 residues. In germline, CDR1 is SGHAT, CDR2 FQNNGV. The V end was cut by 6 bases, the J end by 2 bases, with 16 bases between.

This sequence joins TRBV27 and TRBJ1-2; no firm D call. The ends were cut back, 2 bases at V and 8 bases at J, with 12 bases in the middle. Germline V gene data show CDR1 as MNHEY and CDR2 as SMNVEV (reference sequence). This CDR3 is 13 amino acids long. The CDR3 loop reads CASSLGGARGYTF. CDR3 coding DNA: TGTGCCAGCAGTTTAGGCGGCGCACGGGGCTACACCTTC.

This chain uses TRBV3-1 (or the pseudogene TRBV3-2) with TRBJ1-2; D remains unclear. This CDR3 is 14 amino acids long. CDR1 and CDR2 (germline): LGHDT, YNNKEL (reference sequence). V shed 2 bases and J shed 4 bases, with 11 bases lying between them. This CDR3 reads CASSQQRAGYGYTF. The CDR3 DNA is TGTGCCAGCAGCCAACAGAGGGCTGGCTATGGCTACACCTTC.

CDR3 DNA: TGTGCCAGCAGCACCTGGGACAGACCCTACGAGCAGTACTTC. Protein: CASSTWDRPYEQYF. The V gene is TRBV7-9, the J gene TRBJ2-7; 7 bases line up with TRBD1. The CDR3 is 14 amino acids. Germline values: CDR1 SEHNR, CDR2 FQNEAQ (reference sequence). V gave up 5 bases and J gave up 2 bases; unmatched junction bases: 6. The full variable domain, completed using reference TRBV7-9 and TRBJ2-7, is DTGVSQNPRHKITKRGQNVTFRCDPISEHNRLYWYRQTLGQGPEFLTYFQNEAQLEKSRLLSDRFSAERPKGSFSTLEIQRTEQGDSAMYLCASSTWDRPYEQYFGPGTRLTVT.

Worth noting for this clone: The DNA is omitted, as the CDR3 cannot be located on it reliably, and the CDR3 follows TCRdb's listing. CDR3 protein: CASSSSPGTDYGYTF. The V and J genes are TRBV6-4 and TRBJ1-2; the tabulated D call, TRBD1, remains unverified against the DNA. CDR1 is MRHNA, CDR2 SNTAGT, per germline. With termini counted, the CDR3 has 15 amino acids.

The CDR3 DNA reads TGCGCCAGCAGCCAAGTCATAGAAAGGGACAGGGGATACGAGCAGTACTTC. This translates into CASSQVIERDRGYEQYF. V gene TRBV4-1 combines with J gene TRBJ2-7, with 10 bases identical to TRBD1. The CDR3 runs 17 residues. CDR1 MGHRA and CDR2 YSYEKL come from the germline V gene. V was pared by 1 base and J by 4 bases, with 10 bases of the junction left unmatched.

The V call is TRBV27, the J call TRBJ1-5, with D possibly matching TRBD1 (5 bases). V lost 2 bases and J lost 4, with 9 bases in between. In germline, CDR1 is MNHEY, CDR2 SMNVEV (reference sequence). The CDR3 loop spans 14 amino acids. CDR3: CASSLLGENQPQHF. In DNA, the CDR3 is TGTGCCAGCAGTTTACTAGGGGAAAATCAGCCCCAGCATTTT.

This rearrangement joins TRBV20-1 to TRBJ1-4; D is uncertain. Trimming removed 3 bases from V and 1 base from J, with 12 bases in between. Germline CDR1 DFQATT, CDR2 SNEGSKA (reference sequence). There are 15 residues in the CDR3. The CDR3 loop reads CSASEGLVTNEKLFF. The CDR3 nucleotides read TGCAGTGCTAGTGAGGGTCTAGTAACTAATGAAAAACTGTTTTTT.